These 26 T cell receptor beta chains originate from one sample sequenced in a study of cytomegalovirus exposure and HLA in healthy donors. It was with 60 Vbeta and 13 Jbeta primers that the PCR ran. Generated by immunoSEQ multiplex PCR, the TCRdb table keeps only in-frame clones and is missing some. The top ten hold roughly 6.6% of the sample, which has roughly 86,000 clones, over 70% seen once. Source material: PBMCs. These receptors originate from a man aged 50 to 60 in good health and CMV-seropositive.

This clone was seen a handful of times. CDR3 loop: CASGPDYSEAFF. CDR3 bases: TGTGCTAGTGGTCCCGATTACTCAGAAGCTTTCTTT. V gene TRBV12-5 combines with J gene TRBJ1-1, with D unclear. V gave up 5 bases and J gave up 8 bases, with 12 bases separating them. The CDR3 spans 12 residues. Germline V lookup: CDR1 LGHNT, CDR2 FRNRAP.

The rearrangement joins TRBV4-3 to TRBJ2-5; 10 bases match TRBD1. This CDR3 comprises 16 residues. In germline, CDR1 is LGHNA, CDR2 YSLEER. After removal of 3 bases from V and 4 bases from J, the junction contained 8 bases not matched to a gene. The CDR3 sequence: CASSQGTRDRGETQYF. Written as DNA, the CDR3 is TGCGCCAGCAGCCAGGGAACCCGGGACAGGGGAGAGACCCAGTACTTC.

V gene TRBV11-3 combines with J gene TRBJ2-2; 10 bases agree with TRBD1. With V trimmed by 5 bases and J by 5 bases, 5 bases remained unmatched. CDR1 is SGHNT, CDR2 YENEEA, per germline. CDR3 length: 15 amino acids. For the CDR3, the DNA is TGTGCCAGCAGCCGTGACAGGGGGCGAACCGGGGAGCTGTTTTTT. Protein: CASSRDRGRTGELFF. The variable domain in full, with the rest retrieved from reference TRBV11-3 and TRBJ2-2, is EAGVVQSPRYKIIEKKQPVAFWCNPISGHNTLYWYLQNLGQGPELLIRYENEEAVDDSQLPKDRFSAERLKGVDSTLKIQPAELGDSAVYLCASSRDRGRTGELFFGEGSRLTVL.

The chain has TRBV29-1 and TRBJ1-1; D is possibly TRBD1 (6 bases). CDR3 length: 13 residues. Trimming removed 7 bases at V and 0 bases at J, with 12 bases between. The germline V gene encodes CDR1 SQVTM and CDR2 ANQGSEA. The CDR3 DNA follows: TGCAGCGCATGGACAGAGTTGAACACTGAAGCTTTCTTT. It codes for CSAWTELNTEAFF.

This clone was detected a few times. The chain uses TRBV29-1 and TRBJ1-2; 7 bases line up with TRBD1. Germline V gene sequence: CDR1 SQVTM, CDR2 ANQGSEA. This CDR3 contains 14 residues. With V trimmed by 6 bases and J by 7 bases, 14 bases remained unmatched. The CDR3 reads CSVGPTTGLGGYTF. In DNA, the CDR3 is TGCAGCGTGGGCCCAACGACAGGGCTGGGTGGCTACACCTTC.

The CDR3 DNA reads TGCGCCAGCAGCCAAGAAAAGGGGCAGCCCCAGCATTTT. Its protein product is CASSQEKGQPQHF. This chain links TRBV4-3 with TRBJ1-5; TRBD1 might be the D (5 bases). Deletions cut 0 bases from V and 7 bases from J, with 7 bases between. This CDR3 comprises 13 residues. The germline CDR1 and CDR2 sequences are LGHNA and YSLEER.

The V and J genes are TRBV6-5 and TRBJ2-7; 7 nucleotides align to TRBD1. Germline values: CDR1 MNHEY, CDR2 SVGAGI. This CDR3 has 13 residues. V gave up 11 bases and J gave up 2 bases; unmatched junction bases: 9. The CDR3 nucleotides are TGTGCCGGCACCCAGACAGGGACCTACGAGCAGTACTTC. It encodes CAGTQTGTYEQYF.

The V and J genes are TRBV6-5 and TRBJ2-5; 13 bases match TRBD2. CDR3 length: 14 residues. The germline gives CDR1 MNHEY, CDR2 SVGAGI. After removal of 7 bases from V and 10 bases from J, the junction contained 9 bases not matched to a gene. Here the CDR3 reads CASTEGLAGRVQYF. The CDR3 nucleotides are TGTGCCAGCACCGAGGGACTAGCGGGGAGGGTCCAGTACTTC.

The CDR3 loop reads CASSIKTADTQYF. The DNA of the CDR3 is TGTGCCAGTAGCATCAAGACTGCGGATACGCAGTATTTT. V gene TRBV19 combines with J gene TRBJ2-3; D gene uncertain. Trimming cost V 6 bases and J 6 bases, with 13 bases left between them. Germline V lookup: CDR1 LNHDA, CDR2 SQIVND (reference sequence). The CDR3 runs 13 residues.

The chain has TRBV7-2 and TRBJ2-7; D might be TRBD2 (7 bases). This CDR3 is 15 amino acids long. Trimming took off 4 bases at V and 0 bases at J, with 13 bases between the two ends. Germline V gene data show CDR1 as SGHTA and CDR2 as FQGNSA. The CDR3 region has the DNA TGTGCCAGCAGCTCCCGCGGGGGCGCCTCCTACGAGCAGTACTTC. Its translation is CASSSRGGASYEQYF.

The chain carries TRBV9 and TRBJ2-7; 12 nucleotides align to TRBD1. The V and J ends lost 3 bases and 10 bases, in that order; junction bases with no gene match: 14. The V gene's germline CDR1 is SGDLS and CDR2 YYNGEE. The CDR3 covers 16 residues. CDR3 residues: CASSGPGTGGPRRQYF. The CDR3 coding sequence is TGTGCCAGCAGCGGACCCGGGACAGGGGGCCCTCGCCGACAGTACTTC.

The V gene is TRBV19, the J gene TRBJ1-4; TRBD1 might be the D (5 bases). Germline V CDR1 and CDR2: LNHDA, SQIVND (reference sequence). This CDR3 is 14 amino acids long. Between the trimmed V and J ends, which lost 9 bases and 0 bases, there was a span of 11 bases. The CDR3 sequence is CASNHRTTNEKLFF. The CDR3 bases are TGTGCCAGCAACCACAGGACAACTAATGAAAAACTGTTTTTT. Complete variable domain (other parts from reference TRBV19 and TRBJ1-4): DGGITQSPKYLFRKEGQNVTLSCEQNLNHDAMYWYRQDPGQGLRLIYYSQIVNDFQKGDIAEGYSVSREKKESFPLTVTSAQKNPTAFYLCASNHRTTNEKLFFGSGTQLSVL.

This clone was picked up a small number of times. The J gene is TRBJ2-1, the V gene TRBV5-6, with a possible D match to TRBD1 (5 bases). Germline CDR1 SGHDT, CDR2 YYEEEE. Trimming took off 0 bases at V and 7 bases at J, with 8 bases between the two ends. The CDR3 has 13 residues. The CDR3 DNA sequence: TGTGCCAGCAGCTTGGGACAGTTGAATGAGCAGTTCTTC. Translating gives CASSLGQLNEQFF.

V and J are TRBV28 and TRBJ1-2; 7 bases agree with TRBD1. The germline V gene has CDR1 MDHEN and CDR2 SYDVKM. Unmatched junction bases numbered 8, after V lost 6 bases and J lost 4 bases. CDR3 length: 14 residues. CDR3 DNA: TGTGCCAGCAGCCCACAGGGGAGGCCCTATGGCTACACCTTC. This translates into CASSPQGRPYGYTF.

The chain carries TRBV2 and TRBJ2-5; 7 bases fit TRBD1. With V trimmed by 6 bases and J by 9 bases, 4 bases remained unmatched. In germline, CDR1 is SNHLY, CDR2 FYNNEI. CDR3 length: 11 residues. The CDR3 DNA sequence: TGTGCCAGCAGGGGTACAGGGGCCCAGTACTTC. Translation: CASRGTGAQYF.

This chain connects TRBV6-5 to TRBJ1-2; D uncertain. V lost 5 bases, J lost 2 bases, and 9 bases lay in between. This CDR3 comprises 13 residues. The germline gives CDR1 MNHEY, CDR2 SVGAGI. Here the CDR3 reads CASSPSENYGYTF. As DNA, the CDR3 is TGTGCCAGCAGTCCTAGTGAAAACTATGGCTACACCTTC.

This chain connects TRBV29-1 to TRBJ1-5; D might be TRBD1 (5 bases). Germline V lookup: CDR1 SQVTM, CDR2 ANQGSEA. The CDR3 covers 12 residues. The V end was cut by 4 bases, the J end by 6 bases, with 10 bases between. The CDR3 is CSVGGVGQPQHF. The CDR3 DNA reads as TGCAGCGTTGGGGGGGTGGGTCAGCCCCAGCATTTT.

This chain uses TRBV28 with TRBJ1-4; tentatively, D is TRBD1 (5 bases). This CDR3 comprises 15 residues. Germline V gives CDR1 MDHEN, CDR2 SYDVKM. Between the trimmed V and J ends, which lost 6 bases and 4 bases, there was a span of 15 bases. The chain's CDR3 is CASRSLGGYNEKLFF. In DNA form, the CDR3 reads TGTGCCAGCAGGTCTCTCGGGGGATATAATGAAAAACTGTTTTTT.

The count of this clone is one. This chain uses TRBV5-1 with TRBJ2-3, with D tentatively TRBD2 (5 bases). V lost 6 bases to trimming and J lost 3 bases, with 11 bases between them. CDR3 size: 13 residues. Per germline, CDR1 SGHRS and CDR2 YFSETQ. In DNA, the CDR3 is TGCGCCAGCATGAGCGGAAGAACAGATACGCAGTATTTT. Amino acid sequence: CASMSGRTDTQYF.

The gene calls are TRBV7-9 and TRBJ1-4; D not resolved. Trimming shortened V by 5 bases and J by 7 bases, and 17 bases separated the two germline ends. The CDR3 is 15 residues long. Germline V CDR1 and CDR2: SEHNR, FQNEAQ (reference sequence). DNA of the CDR3: TGTGCCAGCAGCCTACACTCGTTACGGGGTGAAAAACTGTTTTTT. Translating it yields CASSLHSLRGEKLFF. Drawing the rest from reference TRBV7-9 and TRBJ1-4, the complete variable domain is DTGVSQNPRHKITKRGQNVTFRCDPISEHNRLYWYRQTLGQGPEFLTYFQNEAQLEKSRLLSDRFSAERPKGSFSTLEIQRTEQGDSAMYLCASSLHSLRGEKLFFGSGTQLSVL.

This chain uses TRBV6-5 with TRBJ1-1, with a weak D call TRBD1 (5 bases). Trimming shortened V by 5 bases and J by 5 bases, and 15 bases separated the two germline ends. The CDR3 is 14 amino acids. CDR1 and CDR2 from the germline V gene are MNHEY and SVGAGI. CDR3 bases: TGTGCCAGCAGTCCGGGGGGAGCTACTACTGAAGCTTTCTTT. Protein sequence: CASSPGGATTEAFF.

The chain recombines TRBV14 with TRBJ2-1, with TRBD2 identical over 8 bases. V was clipped by 2 bases and J by 4 bases; unmatched bases: 13. CDR1 and CDR2 (germline): SGHDN, FVKESK. The CDR3 is made up of 18 amino acids. This chain's CDR3 is CASSQYLGGGPQYNEQFF. CDR3 DNA sequence: TGTGCCAGCAGCCAATATTTGGGCGGGGGGCCGCAATACAATGAGCAGTTCTTC.

Comment on this clone: One end of the junction is discordant with germline, which a read error may explain. The chain joins TRBV2 to TRBJ2-5; TRBD2 agrees at 9 bases. The CDR3 is 12 amino acids. The germline CDR1 and CDR2 sequences are SNHLY and FYNNEI. The DNA for the CDR3 is TGTGCCAGCAGGACTACCGGGACTAGCCGAGACTTC. It codes for CASRTTGTSRDF.

The rearrangement joins TRBV29-1 to TRBJ1-2; 8 bases are a match to TRBD1. After removal of 7 bases from V and 4 bases from J, the junction contained 5 bases not matched to a gene. Germline loops: CDR1 SQVTM, CDR2 ANQGSEA. CDR3 length: 12 residues. The CDR3 DNA reads TGCAGCGGGGGACAGGATCTCTATGGCTACACCTTC. As protein: CSGGQDLYGYTF.

Only a few counts were recorded for this clone. One end of the junction is discordant with germline, which a read error may explain. The genes are TRBV7-9 and TRBJ1-2, with 10 bases identical to TRBD1. The V gene's germline CDR1 is SEHNR and CDR2 FQNEAQ (reference sequence). The CDR3 runs to 12 residues. DNA of the CDR3: TGTGCCACCACGACAGGGGGCATTGGCTACCCCTTC. Its protein is CATTTGGIGYPF. The full variable domain, completed using reference TRBV7-9 and TRBJ1-2, is DTGVSQNPRHKITKRGQNVTFRCDPISEHNRLYWYRQTLGQGPEFLTYFQNEAQLEKSRLLSDRFSAERPKGSFSTLEIQRTEQGDSAMYLCATTTGGIGYPFGSGTRLTVV.

The chain couples TRBV20-1 to TRBJ1-2; 8 nucleotides agree with TRBD1. The CDR3 totals 11 residues. V lost 6 bases to trimming and J lost 8 bases; unmatched junction nucleotides: 5. Germline V CDR1 and CDR2: DFQATT, SNEGSKA (reference sequence). The CDR3 DNA is TGCAGTGCCCAGACAGGGGCGGGCTACACCTTC. Amino acids: CSAQTGAGYTF.